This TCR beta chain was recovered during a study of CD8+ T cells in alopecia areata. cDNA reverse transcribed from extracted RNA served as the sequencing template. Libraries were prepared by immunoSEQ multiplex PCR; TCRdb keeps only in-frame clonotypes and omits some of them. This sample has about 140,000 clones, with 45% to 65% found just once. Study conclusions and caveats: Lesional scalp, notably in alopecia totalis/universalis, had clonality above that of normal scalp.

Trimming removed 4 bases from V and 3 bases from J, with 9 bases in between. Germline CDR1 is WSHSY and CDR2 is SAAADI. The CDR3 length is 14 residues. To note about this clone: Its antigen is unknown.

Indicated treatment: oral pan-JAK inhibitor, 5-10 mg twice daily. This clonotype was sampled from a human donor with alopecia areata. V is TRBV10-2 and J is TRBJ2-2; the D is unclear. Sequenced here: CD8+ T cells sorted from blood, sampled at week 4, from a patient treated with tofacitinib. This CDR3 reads CASSGTTHTGELFF. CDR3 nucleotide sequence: TGCGCCAGCAGTGGGACCACCCACACCGGGGAGCTGTTTTTT.